This T cell receptor (beta chain) stems from a study of CD8 T cells in Susac syndrome. Sequencing of TCR beta was performed on blood CD8+ and CD4+ T cells. Negative isolation yielded the CD8+ and CD4+ T cells, while FACS enriched the TEMRA cells. RNA, at about 0.5 to 1 ug, was reverse transcribed with random hexamers. Amplification of TCR beta CDR3 used immunoSEQ multiplex PCR across 54 Vbeta and 13 Jbeta. TCRdb re-derived calls from the immunoSEQ multiplex PCR reads in MiXCR, one entry per CDR3 protein. The sample consists of about 190,000 distinct CDR3 sequences, about 91% of them appearing once. The V gene's germline CDR1 is SGHDN and CDR2 FVKESK. Deletions cut 4 bases from V and 3 bases from J, with 9 bases between. CDR3 length: 13 amino acids.

The sequence was collected from a human donor with Susac syndrome. The material sequenced was CD4+ T cells from PBMCs. This chain joins TRBV14 and TRBJ1-1; TRBD1 is a possible D gene (6 bases). In DNA, the CDR3 is TGTGCCAGCAGCCGACAGGAGTACACTGAAGCTTTCTTT. It is translated as CASSRQEYTEAFF.